The source of this TCR beta chain is a study of control samples from healthy donors and cancer patients. Repertoires were generated with immunoSEQ multiplex PCR, while TCRdb's copy carries only in-frame clones and drops some. This sample has some 120,000 clones; about 94% occur once, and the top ten carry about 3.6%. This CDR3 comprises 14 residues. The trim removed 5 bases at V and 4 bases at J, leaving 7 bases unmatched. Germline V gene data show CDR1 as MNHEY and CDR2 as SVGAGI. This TCR came from a man aged 30 to 45 in good health. The chain joins TRBV6-5 to TRBJ1-1; 7 bases line up with TRBD1. The specimen sequenced was blood. In DNA form, the CDR3 reads TGTGCCAGCAGTCTCAACAGGGGAGGCACTGAAGCTTTCTTT. Translated, it gives CASSLNRGGTEAFF.